These 32 T cell receptor beta chains originate from one sample sequenced in a study of Tregs in tolerant kidney transplant recipients. Which antigens these TCRs recognize remains unknown. The protocol was immunoSEQ multiplex PCR, while the TCRdb copy is restricted to in-frame clones and leaves out a portion. The sample has about 530 clones, 35% to 45% seen once. Sample: Tregs from blood cultured with allogeneic cells, taken before the transplant. All receptors come from a human patient who received a combined kidney and bone marrow transplant.

The V gene is TRBV29-1, the J gene TRBJ2-3; perhaps TRBD1 as D (5 bases). CDR3 length: 13 amino acids. V lost 7 bases to trimming and J lost 0 bases, with 11 bases between them. Germline V gene sequence: CDR1 SQVTM, CDR2 ANQGSEA. The CDR3 bases are TGCAGCGCCATACAGGACAGCACAGATACGCAGTATTTT. Its translation: CSAIQDSTDTQYF.

The sample holds a few counts of this clone. This sequence joins TRBV10-1 and TRBJ1-1, with 8 bases fitting TRBD1. The germline V gene encodes CDR1 WNHNN and CDR2 SYGVQD (reference sequence). The J segment lost 4 bases and the V segment lost 5 bases, leaving 3 bases of the junction unmatched. This CDR3 has 13 amino acids. The CDR3 region is CASSPGTGTEAFF. The CDR3 DNA follows: TGCGCCAGCAGTCCCGGGACAGGCACTGAAGCTTTCTTT.

This clone occurred a few times. The chain joins TRBV6-6 to TRBJ2-1; 9 nucleotides align to TRBD2. Germline V lookup: CDR1 MNHNY, CDR2 SVGAGI (reference sequence). V was pared by 5 bases and J by 5 bases, with 4 bases of the junction left unmatched. The CDR3 loop spans 14 amino acids. CDR3 sequence: CASSDSGRNNEQFF. In nucleotides, the CDR3 is TGTGCCAGCAGTGACAGCGGGAGGAACAATGAGCAGTTCTTC.

This clone was seen only once. V usage is TRBV5-4 and J usage is TRBJ1-1; D is ambiguous. CDR3 length equals 15 residues. Between the trimmed V and J ends, which lost 2 bases and 1 base, there was a span of 12 bases. Germline CDR1 SGHNT, CDR2 YYREEE (reference sequence). For the CDR3, the DNA is TGTGCCAGCAGCTTAGATTTTACGTCGAACACTGAAGCTTTCTTT. It codes for CASSLDFTSNTEAFF.

This rearrangement joins TRBV11-2 to TRBJ2-7; 10 bases agree with TRBD1. Germline CDR1 reads SGHAT; CDR2 reads FQNNGV. Unmatched junction bases numbered 21, after V lost 7 bases and J lost 3 bases. The CDR3 has 19 amino acids. The CDR3 nucleotides read TGTGCCAGCATCTTCTCGGGACAGGGGTTTTTCGGGGGACTCTACGAGCAGTACTTC. Translated, it gives CASIFSGQGFFGGLYEQYF.

Within the sample, this clone is large. This chain links TRBV28 with TRBJ2-7; TRBD2 matches 10 bases. V lost 1 base and J lost 0; bases outside the gene matches: 6. The CDR3 has 17 residues. Germline assignment: CDR1 MDHEN and CDR2 SYDVKM. The CDR3 protein is CASSLYDLAGASYEQYF. CDR3 nucleotides: TGTGCCAGCAGTTTATACGATCTAGCGGGAGCCTCCTACGAGCAGTACTTC.

V and J are TRBV2 and TRBJ2-7; 11 nucleotides match TRBD1. From germline, CDR1 is SNHLY and CDR2 FYNNEI. V lost 7 bases, J lost 3 bases, and 20 bases stayed unmatched. The CDR3 contains 19 residues. The CDR3 loop is CASIFAGQGVFGGLYEQYF. The CDR3 coding sequence is TGTGCCAGCATCTTCGCGGGACAGGGGGTTTTCGGGGGACTCTACGAGCAGTACTTC. The full variable domain, completed using reference TRBV2 and TRBJ2-7, is EPEVTQTPSHQVTQMGQEVILRCVPISNHLYFYWYRQILGQKVEFLVSFYNNEISEKSEIFDDQFSVERPDGSNFTLKIRSTKLEDSAMYFCASIFAGQGVFGGLYEQYFGPGTRLTVT.

This clone has more than one count but fewer than ten. DNA for the CDR3: TGTGCCAGCAGCCTAGGGGACAGGGCCGAGAAAGAGACCCAGTACTTC. Its protein product is CASSLGDRAEKETQYF. The rearrangement uses TRBV7-9 and TRBJ2-5, with 9 positions matching TRBD1. Germline V gene lookup returns CDR1 SEHNR and CDR2 FQNEAQ (reference sequence). The J segment lost 3 bases and the V segment lost 5 bases, leaving 10 bases of the junction unmatched. The CDR3 extends over 16 amino acids. Combining the CDR3 with reference TRBV7-9 and TRBJ2-5 gives the whole variable domain DTGVSQNPRHKITKRGQNVTFRCDPISEHNRLYWYRQTLGQGPEFLTYFQNEAQLEKSRLLSDRFSAERPKGSFSTLEIQRTEQGDSAMYLCASSLGDRAEKETQYFGPGTRLLVL.

This sequence joins TRBV4-2 and TRBJ2-2; 8 positions match TRBD2. CDR1 is LGHNA, CDR2 YNFKEQ, per germline. The length of the CDR3 is 19 residues. V dropped 2 bases and J dropped 3; count of bases not matched to a gene: 14. CDR3 DNA sequence: TGTGCCAGCAGCCAAACATTTTCCCCGACTAGCGACTACACCGGGGAGCTGTTTTTT. It encodes CASSQTFSPTSDYTGELFF.

V usage is TRBV7-9 and J usage is TRBJ1-4, with D unresolved. Between the trimmed V and J ends, which lost 5 bases and 4 bases, there was a span of 23 bases. The CDR3 length is 18 residues. The germline V gene encodes CDR1 SEHNR and CDR2 FQNEAQ (reference sequence). CDR3 residues: CASSPSGEGRSRNEKLFF. The CDR3 bases are TGTGCCAGCAGCCCGAGTGGGGAGGGCCGGTCCCGTAATGAAAAACTGTTTTTT.

This clone is classed as hyperexpanded. The chain couples TRBV28 to TRBJ2-7; TRBD2 aligns across 7 bases. The J segment lost 4 bases and the V segment lost 6 bases, leaving 12 bases of the junction unmatched. The germline gives CDR1 MDHEN, CDR2 SYDVKM. This CDR3 has 15 residues. The CDR3 is CASSRGGGWEYEQYF. The CDR3, as DNA: TGTGCCAGCAGCCGCGGGGGAGGTTGGGAGTACGAGCAGTACTTC. Full variable domain (outside the CDR3, taken from reference TRBV28 and TRBJ2-7): DVKVTQSSRYLVKRTGEKVFLECVQDMDHENMFWYRQDPGLGLRLIYFSYDVKMKEKGDIPEGYSVSREKKERFSLILESASTNQTSMYLCASSRGGGWEYEQYFGPGTRLTVT.

This clone has only one observation. One end of the junction varies from germline; a read error may be responsible. Within the sample, other DNA sequences also encode this same CDR3. The chain carries TRBV2 and TRBJ1-5; D may be TRBD1 (5 bases). The CDR3 has 15 residues. Germline loops: CDR1 SNHLY, CDR2 FYNNEI. CDR3 bases: TGTGCGAGCAGGGCCGGACGTTTATCGGATCAGCCCCAGCATTTT. This translates into CASRAGRLSDQPQHF.

This clone has only a few counts. This rearrangement joins TRBV10-3 to TRBJ2-3; either TRBD1 or TRBD2 may fit D (5 bases each). Germline CDR1 and CDR2: ENHRY and SYGVKD. This CDR3 contains 17 residues. The V and J ends lost 3 bases and 0 bases respectively, with 16 bases between them. In DNA form, the CDR3 reads TGTGCCATCAGTGAATTGAGGGGATCCTCTAGCACAGATACGCAGTATTTT. It yields the protein CAISELRGSSSTDTQYF.

The rearrangement links TRBV10-1 to TRBJ1-3, with D possibly matching TRBD1 (6 bases). The CDR3 loop spans 18 amino acids. CDR1 and CDR2 from the germline V gene are WNHNN and SYGVQD (reference sequence). The chain's CDR3 is CAASLLPDRHPSGNTIYF. The CDR3 coding sequence is TGCGCAGCATCCCTCCTACCCGACAGGCACCCCTCTGGAAACACCATATATTTT.

This chain joins TRBV2 and TRBJ2-7; 10 nucleotides align to TRBD1. Germline loops: CDR1 SNHLY, CDR2 FYNNEI. The CDR3 length is 19 residues. V trimming: 11 bases; J trimming: 3 bases; junction bases outside the gene matches: 25. This CDR3 reads CARIFAGQGFFGGLYEQYF. Written as DNA, the CDR3 is TGTGCCCGCATCTTCGCGGGACAGGGGTTTTTCGGGGGACTCTACGAGCAGTACTTC. Full variable domain (missing parts from reference TRBV2 and TRBJ2-7): EPEVTQTPSHQVTQMGQEVILRCVPISNHLYFYWYRQILGQKVEFLVSFYNNEISEKSEIFDDQFSVERPDGSNFTLKIRSTKLEDSAMYFCARIFAGQGFFGGLYEQYFGPGTRLTVT.

Comment on this clone: The junction and the germline gene differ at one end; a read error may be behind it. The rearrangement uses TRBV10-1 and TRBJ1-3; D possibly corresponds to TRBD1 (6 bases). This CDR3 is 18 amino acids long. Germline CDR1 and CDR2: WNHNN and SYGVQD (reference sequence). CDR3 in DNA: TGCGCCAGCATCCCTCCTACCCGACAGGCACCCCTCTGGAAACACCATATATTT. This codes for CASIPPTRQAPLWKHHIF.

CDR3 DNA: TGCGCCAGCCGCACTAGCGGGAGTGAGCACGAGCAGTACTTC. Encoded protein: CASRTSGSEHEQYF. The chain links TRBV5-1 to TRBJ2-7; 11 bases match TRBD2. This CDR3 region has 14 residues. Germline CDR1 SGHRS, CDR2 YFSETQ. V lost 7 bases, J lost 5 bases, and 8 bases stayed unmatched.

The rearrangement uses TRBV11-2 and TRBJ2-1; 9 positions agree with TRBD2. The V gene's germline CDR1 is SGHAT and CDR2 FQNNGV. The CDR3 covers 15 residues. The V and J ends lost 5 bases and 3 bases, in that order; junction bases with no gene match: 5. CDR3 sequence (DNA): TGTGCCAGCAGCAAACTAGCGGGCCGCTACAATGAGCAGTTCTTC. Its translation is CASSKLAGRYNEQFF.

The J gene is TRBJ2-5, the V gene TRBV2, with 7 bases matching TRBD2. V trimming: 6 bases; J trimming: 5 bases; junction bases outside the gene matches: 12. CDR1 is SNHLY, CDR2 FYNNEI, per germline. The CDR3 is made up of 15 amino acids. The CDR3 DNA reads TGTGCCAGCAGCCGAGAGCGGGATATTGGGGAGACCCAGTACTTC. Translating it yields CASSRERDIGETQYF.

This clone is medium-sized by share. V and J are TRBV19 and TRBJ2-7; TRBD2 matches at 11 bases. V lost 1 base and J lost 7; bases outside the gene matches: 9. From germline, CDR1 is LNHDA and CDR2 SQIVND (reference sequence). The CDR3 totals 16 residues. CDR3 DNA sequence: TGTGCCAGTAGTATAGTAGGGACTAGCGGCTACGGTGAGCAGTACTTC. Its protein is CASSIVGTSGYGEQYF.

By frequency in the sample, this clone is large (0.1 to 1%). The CDR3 here is CAISENTGELFF. The CDR3 DNA follows: TGTGCCATCAGTGAGAACACCGGGGAGCTGTTTTTT. The chain is built from TRBV10-3 and TRBJ2-2; D remains unclear. The germline V and J ends were trimmed by 2 bases and 2 bases, with 0 bases remaining between them. Germline CDR1 ENHRY, CDR2 SYGVKD. The CDR3 contains 12 residues.

This clone came up a few times. This likely traces to a read error, being one base from a far larger clone. The V gene is TRBV2, the J gene TRBJ1-5; no reliable D call. Germline V CDR1 and CDR2: SNHLY, FYNNEI. The CDR3 consists of 15 residues. Trimming stripped 6 bases from V and 5 bases from J, with 17 bases between. In nucleotides, the CDR3 is TGTGCCAGCAGGGACGGACGGTTATCGGATCAGCCCCAGCATTTT. This translates into CASRDGRLSDQPQHF.

This clone showed up just a few times. The chain has TRBV6-4 and TRBJ1-4; no definite D call. CDR1 and CDR2 (germline): MRHNA, SNTAGT. The CDR3 consists of 12 residues. V lost 4 bases and J 14 bases, leaving 14 bases between the germline ends. This CDR3 is CASSGRFPRLFF. CDR3 DNA sequence: TGTGCCAGCAGTGGCCGATTCCCGCGCCTGTTTTTT.

The chain carries TRBV6-5 and TRBJ1-4, with D perhaps TRBD1 (5 bases). This CDR3 contains 14 residues. CDR1 and CDR2 from the germline V gene are MNHEY and SVGAGI. With 5 bases removed from V and 5 bases from J, the gap between germline ends came to 12 bases. CDR3: CASSPGTINEKLFF. The CDR3 DNA sequence: TGTGCCAGCAGTCCCGGGACGATAAATGAAAAACTGTTTTTT.

Sample share makes this clone medium-sized. V usage is TRBV30 and J usage is TRBJ1-3, with TRBD1 matching 11 bases. The CDR3 consists of 16 residues. V gave up 2 bases and J gave up 3 bases; unmatched junction bases: 6. The germline gives CDR1 GTSNPN, CDR2 SVGIG (reference sequence). The CDR3 nucleotides read TGTGCCTGGAGTAGTTGGGACAGGGGGTTTGGAAACACCATATATTTT. This gives the protein CAWSSWDRGFGNTIYF.

This clone occurred once. The gene calls are TRBV30 and TRBJ1-5, with D unresolved. The CDR3 totals 15 residues. The V end was cut by 0 bases, the J end by 7 bases, with 16 bases between. In germline, CDR1 is GTSNPN, CDR2 SVGIG (reference sequence). The CDR3 loop reads CAWSVRGGPGQPQHF. The CDR3 bases are TGTGCCTGGAGTGTACGTGGTGGGCCGGGGCAGCCCCAGCATTTT. The whole variable domain, filled in from reference TRBV30 and TRBJ1-5, reads SQTIHQWPATLVQPVGSPLSLECTVEGTSNPNLYWYRQAAGRGLQLLFYSVGIGQISSEVPQNLSASRPQDRQFILSSKKLLLSDSGFYLCAWSVRGGPGQPQHFGDGTRLSIL.

The chain joins TRBV4-2 to TRBJ2-3; D is unresolved. Between the trimmed V and J ends, which lost 1 base and 0 bases, there was a span of 8 bases. The CDR3 spans 15 residues. The germline V gene has CDR1 LGHNA and CDR2 YNFKEQ. The CDR3 spells CASSQGAVSTDTQYF. CDR3 in DNA: TGTGCCAGCAGCCAAGGCGCGGTTAGCACAGATACGCAGTATTTT.

In its sample, this clone was seen a few times. The chain recombines TRBV7-9 with TRBJ2-7; TRBD2 aligns across 8 bases. The CDR3 runs to 16 residues. CDR1 SEHNR and CDR2 FQNEAQ come from the germline V gene (reference sequence). The ends lost 1 base at V and 1 base at J; junction bases unmatched: 6. Here the CDR3 reads CASSLGLAGGSYEQYF. Here the CDR3 DNA reads TGTGCCAGCAGCTTAGGCCTGGCGGGAGGATCCTACGAGCAGTACTTC.

The chain employs TRBV5-4 and TRBJ1-2; D is unresolved. Germline lookup yields CDR1 SGHNT and CDR2 YYREEE (reference sequence). The CDR3 loop spans 16 amino acids. Trimming took 7 bases from V and 4 from J, leaving 23 bases between them. The CDR3 spells CASGRYIPGKTYGYTF. The CDR3 DNA follows: TGTGCCAGCGGAAGATACATACCAGGAAAGACCTATGGCTACACCTTC.

The CDR3 nucleotides are TGCGCCAGCAGCCAACCCCTTAGGGGGAAGACCCAGTACTTC. Translated, it gives CASSQPLRGKTQYF. The genes are TRBV4-1 and TRBJ2-5; maybe TRBD1 (6 bases). CDR1 is MGHRA and CDR2 is YSYEKL in the germline V gene. There are 14 residues in the CDR3. V was clipped by 2 bases and J by 6 bases, with 13 bases between them.

The chain is built from TRBV21-1 and TRBJ2-6; the D call TRBD2 from the table was never checked on the DNA. TRBV21-1 is termed a pseudogene. The CDR3 loop spans 18 amino acids. CDR3 DNA sequence: TGTGCCAGCAGCTCTATCGTACTACAACAAAGTCGGGCCAACGTCCTGACTTTC. Translating gives CASSSIVLQQSRANVLTF.

V gene TRBV9 combines with J gene TRBJ2-3; 8 bases agree with TRBD2. Trimming at V came to 0 bases and at J to 1 base, leaving 13 bases not matched to a gene. The germline gives CDR1 SGDLS, CDR2 YYNGEE. The CDR3 is 19 amino acids. The CDR3 coding sequence is TGTGCCAGCAGCGTAGAACCCGGGTTAGCGGGACTGCGCACAGATACGCAGTATTTT. This codes for CASSVEPGLAGLRTDTQYF.